This T cell receptor (beta chain) emerged from a study of monozygotic twins with inflammatory bowel disease (dated by TCRdb to the late 2010s). For the wider study: The full study comprised 28 monozygotic twin pairs: nine German pairs (four IBD-concordant, five IBD-discordant) and 19 IBD-discordant Danish pairs. The search for disease-associated traits relied mainly on comparing, within discordant pairs, IBD patients with their genetically identical healthy co-twins. Each individual had, on average, about 151 000 unique TCRalpha sequences and 181 000 unique TCRbeta sequences available for analysis.

The library was produced with 5' RACE. For each TCR library, approximately 4,000 ng of total RNA was used. For each sample, cDNA synthesis was carried out in eight separate reactions using SMARTScribe reverse transcriptase. During cDNA synthesis, template switching was used to introduce unique molecular identifiers that contained a 6-nucleotide sample barcode. Two nested PCRs of approximately 16 and 9 cycles amplified the TCRalpha and TCRbeta cDNA, and bead purification followed each PCR. Before amplification, cDNA was treated with uracil DNA-glycosylase and purified using the QIAquick PCR purification kit. In the second PCR, Illumina TruSeq-compatible adapters and sample-specific barcodes were added. TapeStation and Qubit were used to check library quality and concentration, and 5 ng of each library went into the pool. The pooled libraries were sequenced with 2 x 100 bp reads and custom sequencing primers on an Illumina HiSeq2500 single-index Rapid Run. The source study handled its data this way. MiGEC version 1.2.6 was used for UMI-based consensus assembly to correct PCR and sequencing errors. MiXCR version 2.1.1 was used for V(D)J alignment, clonotype assembly and CDR3 extraction. Normalisation of gene usage, clonotype sharing and MAIT/NKT TCR abundance was achieved by analysing the top 1000, 10 000 and 20 000 clonotypes per sample. After downsampling to 27 000 UMIs, diversity was calculated as the inverse Simpson index using the vegan R package. Statistical testing used paired Mann-Whitney U tests on the discordant twin pairs and applied Benjamini-Hochberg correction for multiple testing. Reads reprocessed by TCRdb are summarized as one entry per CDR3 protein sequence, and DNA is absent. TCRdb, rather than the study authors, made the V and J calls. The sample's own table lists 300,000 to 350,000 distinct CDR3 sequences. The leading ten clones occupy 2% to 2.5% of the sample.

From cysteine to phenylalanine, the CDR3 is 16 amino acids long. No DNA appears here. CDR1 is given as DFQATT and CDR2 as SNEGSKA, both from the germline V gene (reference sequence). Summary of the overall study and its limitations: Because patients received different immunosuppressive treatments, the repertoires may have picked up extra background noise and variability between individuals. No single strong signal or clonotype linked to IBD turned up in the results, so the idea that one exists was not supported. Compared with healthy twins, IBD patients shared fewer clonotypes with other individuals, and the difference was most pronounced in patients with signs of disease activity. Repertoire similarity did not differ between concordant and discordant twins, possibly due to limited statistical power. The analysis was unable to tell different T cell subtypes apart. IBD patients had lower TCRbeta repertoire diversity, measured by the inverse Simpson index, than their healthy co-twins.

About this clonotype itself: Its antigen is unknown.

From each donor, a roughly 2.5 ml peripheral blood sample was collected into PAXgene tubes and stored at -80 degrees C. Total RNA was isolated from whole blood with the PAXgene blood miRNA kit on an automated QIAcube, without T cell sorting. Deep TCRalpha and TCRbeta repertoire profiling with unique molecular barcoding was performed on peripheral blood of monozygotic twin pairs concordant or discordant for inflammatory bowel disease. Smoking habits were recorded for all twin pairs, and each individual was classified as a current, former or never smoker. The specimen sequenced was blood. The chain links TRBV20-1 with TRBJ2-2; the D call of TRBD2 rests on TCRdb alone, since no DNA is present to check it. The receptor's source is a human donor with ulcerative colitis or Crohn's disease, or a healthy co-twin of an affected twin (not recorded which). The CDR3 amino acid sequence is: CSAPTSGGAGTGELFF.